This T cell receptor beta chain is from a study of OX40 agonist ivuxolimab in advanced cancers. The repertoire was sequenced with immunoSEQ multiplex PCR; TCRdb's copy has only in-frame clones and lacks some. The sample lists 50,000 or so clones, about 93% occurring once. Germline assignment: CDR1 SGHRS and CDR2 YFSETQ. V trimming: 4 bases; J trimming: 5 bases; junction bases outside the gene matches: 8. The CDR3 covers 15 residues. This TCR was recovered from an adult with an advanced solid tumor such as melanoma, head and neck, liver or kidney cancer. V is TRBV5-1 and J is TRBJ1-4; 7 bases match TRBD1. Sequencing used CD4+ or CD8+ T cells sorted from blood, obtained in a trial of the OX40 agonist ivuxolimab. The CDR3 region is CASSLAPGGNEKLFF. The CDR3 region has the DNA TGCGCCAGCAGCCTAGCGCCAGGGGGGAATGAAAAACTGTTTTTT.